One sample yielded the 24 T cell receptor beta chains listed below, sequenced in a study of blood T cell repertoires in COVID-19. Sequencing used immunoSEQ multiplex PCR; TCRdb keeps in-frame clones, though not all of them. The sample includes roughly 200,000 clones, approximately 80% of them seen just once. Source material: PBMCs or T cells enriched from blood (not recorded which). These receptors were obtained from a middle-aged man who had recovered from COVID-19.

This chain connects TRBV15 to TRBJ1-3; 9 bases line up with TRBD1. V lost 1 base and J lost 5; bases outside the gene matches: 3. Per the germline V gene, CDR1 is LNHNV and CDR2 is YYDKDF (reference sequence). The CDR3 spans 15 residues. This CDR3 is CATSRGDRDRNTIYF. In nucleotides, the CDR3 is TGTGCCACCAGCAGAGGGGACAGGGACCGAAACACCATATATTTT. The whole variable domain, filled in from reference TRBV15 and TRBJ1-3, reads DAMVIQNPRYQVTQFGKPVTLSCSQTLNHNVMYWYQQKSSQAPKLLFHYYDKDFNNEADTPDNFQSRRPNTSFCFLDIRSPGLGDTAMYLCATSRGDRDRNTIYFGEGSWLTVV.

The rearrangement uses TRBV2 and TRBJ1-5; D remains unclear. V lost 4 bases and J 4 bases, leaving 11 bases between the germline ends. The CDR3 has 14 residues. Germline-derived CDR1 and CDR2 are SNHLY and FYNNEI. The CDR3 loop reads CASSGEYQNQPQHF. DNA of the CDR3: TGTGCCAGCAGTGGGGAGTATCAGAATCAGCCCCAGCATTTT.

The rearrangement links TRBV20-1 to TRBJ2-2, with TRBD2 matching 10 bases. The germline gives CDR1 DFQATT, CDR2 SNEGSKA (reference sequence). With 3 bases clipped from V and 6 bases from J, the junction kept 22 bases outside the gene matches. This CDR3 has 20 residues. CDR3 amino acids: CSASPLPGGAGLAVSGELFF. The CDR3 DNA reads TGCAGTGCTAGTCCTCTCCCAGGAGGGGCAGGACTAGCGGTGTCCGGGGAGCTGTTTTTT.

The chain uses TRBV28 and TRBJ2-4, with a weak D call TRBD1 (6 bases). The germline V gene has CDR1 MDHEN and CDR2 SYDVKM. V was shortened by 6 bases and J by 0 bases, with 9 bases between the two germline ends. This CDR3 comprises 14 residues. CDR3 residues: CASRQGQAKNIQYF. The CDR3, as DNA: TGTGCCAGCAGGCAGGGACAAGCCAAAAACATTCAGTACTTC.

This clone was picked up many times. The chain combines TRBV30 with TRBJ2-7; D may be TRBD2 (7 bases). CDR1 is GTSNPN and CDR2 is SVGIG in the germline V gene (reference sequence). V was shortened by 5 bases and J by 5 bases, with 19 bases between the two germline ends. CDR3 size: 14 residues. Here the CDR3 reads CAWGRGGLNDEQYF. The DNA of the CDR3 is TGTGCCTGGGGGAGGGGGGGGTTGAACGACGAGCAGTACTTC.

This clone occurred a few times. This sequence joins TRBV4-1 and TRBJ2-7, with TRBD1 identical over 7 bases. CDR1 is MGHRA and CDR2 is YSYEKL in the germline V gene. The CDR3 runs to 15 residues. J was trimmed by 2 bases and V by 0 bases; bases with no gene match: 4. CDR3 coding DNA: TGCGCCAGCAGCCAAGAAGACAGGGCGACCTACGAGCAGTACTTC. It translates to CASSQEDRATYEQYF.

The chain recombines TRBV7-9 with TRBJ2-7, with 7 bases that match TRBD2. Germline-derived CDR1 and CDR2 are SEHNR and FQNEAQ (reference sequence). J was trimmed by 2 bases and V by 2 bases; bases with no gene match: 3. The CDR3 has 14 residues. CDR3 DNA: TGTGCCAGCAGCTTACTAGCGGCACCCTACGAGCAGTACTTC. This codes for CASSLLAAPYEQYF.

This clone has a count of ten or more. The rearrangement links TRBV4-3 to TRBJ2-1; 9 bases line up with TRBD2. CDR1 is LGHNA, CDR2 YSLEER, per germline. Unmatched junction bases numbered 7, after V lost 4 bases and J lost 3 bases. The CDR3 length is 16 residues. The CDR3 region is CASSPELAGIYNEQFF. The DNA for the CDR3 is TGCGCCAGCAGCCCAGAGCTAGCGGGAATCTACAATGAGCAGTTCTTC.

The rearrangement joins TRBV7-9 to TRBJ1-1; D is undetermined. Trimming cost V 5 bases and J 3 bases, with 16 bases left between them. Germline CDR1 reads SEHNR; CDR2 reads FQNEAQ (reference sequence). The CDR3 sequence is 15 residues long. For the CDR3, the DNA is TGTGCCAGCAGCCCCCGAGCATTGTCCGACACTGAAGCTTTCTTT. Amino acid sequence: CASSPRALSDTEAFF.

V is TRBV19 and J is TRBJ1-4; 8 nucleotides align to TRBD1. V lost 5 bases and J lost 8; bases outside the gene matches: 1. This CDR3 has 12 residues. Germline loops: CDR1 LNHDA, CDR2 SQIVND (reference sequence). The DNA of the CDR3 is TGTGCCAGTAGTCACAGGGGGGAAAAACTGTTTTTT. It yields the protein CASSHRGEKLFF.

The J gene is TRBJ2-2, the V gene TRBV7-6, with 10 bases identical to TRBD2. Germline V gives CDR1 SGHVS, CDR2 FNYEAQ. Trimming took 5 bases from V and 3 from J; bases not matched to a gene: 15. The CDR3 is 19 amino acids. CDR3 coding DNA: TGTGCCAGCAGCCCCGAGATAGCGGGAGGCCTGGGTTACACCGGGGAGCTGTTTTTT. Protein product: CASSPEIAGGLGYTGELFF.

The J gene is TRBJ2-3, the V gene TRBV18, with TRBD2 identical over 7 bases. There are 17 residues in the CDR3. Germline trimming cut 6 bases from V and 2 bases from J; bases unmatched to any gene: 14. Germline-derived CDR1 and CDR2 are KGHSH and LQKENI. The CDR3 loop reads CASSHTGAGSDTDTQYF. The CDR3, as DNA: TGTGCCAGCTCCCACACGGGAGCGGGGTCTGACACAGATACGCAGTATTTT.

The genes are TRBV3-1 (or the pseudogene TRBV3-2) and TRBJ2-7, with a weak D call TRBD2 (5 bases). This CDR3 is built from 15 residues. Looked up from germline, CDR1 is LGHDT and CDR2 is YNNKEL (reference sequence). V lost 5 bases and J lost 7, with 21 bases in between. The DNA of the CDR3 is TGTGCCAGCAGCACTGGACTGAGATGGCATATAGAGCAGTACTTC. Translated: CASSTGLRWHIEQYF.

The gene calls are TRBV19 and TRBJ2-2; weak D call: TRBD1 (6 bases). The CDR3 contains 16 residues. Trimming pared 3 bases from V and 1 base from J, leaving 12 bases between. Germline V gives CDR1 LNHDA, CDR2 SQIVND (reference sequence). This CDR3 is CASSIRFRGNTGELFF. CDR3 nucleotide sequence: TGTGCCAGTAGTATTAGGTTCAGGGGGAACACCGGGGAGCTGTTTTTT.

This clone was found a few times. This chain links TRBV24-1 with TRBJ2-1; a weak D match, TRBD2 (6 bases). V was cut by 9 bases and J by 15 bases, with 20 bases left in between. The length of the CDR3 is 12 residues. Looked up from germline, CDR1 is KGHDR and CDR2 is SFDVKD. CDR3 in amino acids: CATATPGGRSFF. The DNA for the CDR3 is TGTGCCACCGCTACCCCCGGGGGTCGATCGTTCTTC.

The chain recombines TRBV5-1 with TRBJ2-2, with a weak D call TRBD1 (6 bases). This CDR3 contains 13 residues. Germline CDR1 reads SGHRS; CDR2 reads YFSETQ. The V end was cut by 3 bases, the J end by 8 bases, with 11 bases between. The CDR3 bases are TGCGCCAGCAGCTCCGCAGGGGAGGGGGAGCTGTTTTTT. Amino acid sequence: CASSSAGEGELFF.

This chain links TRBV5-1 with TRBJ1-1; D may be TRBD1 (6 bases). V was clipped by 0 bases and J by 0 bases, with 15 bases between them. The CDR3 consists of 17 residues. Germline V lookup: CDR1 SGHRS, CDR2 YFSETQ. CDR3 in DNA: TGCGCCAGCAGCTTGGCTTCGGACAGCGGCATGAACACTGAAGCTTTCTTT. Translation gives CASSLASDSGMNTEAFF.

The V call is TRBV6-4, the J call TRBJ2-1, with TRBD2 as a possible D gene (7 bases). The CDR3 sequence is 15 residues long. Trimming removed 1 base from V and 6 bases from J, with 13 bases in between. CDR1 MRHNA and CDR2 SNTAGT come from the germline V gene. The CDR3 nucleotides are TGTGCCAGCAGTGACTGGGGGCGGGGGCGCAATGAGCAGTTCTTC. This encodes CASSDWGRGRNEQFF.

The chain combines TRBV19 with TRBJ1-3; the D gene is possibly TRBD1 (5 bases). The CDR3 runs to 15 residues. From germline, CDR1 is LNHDA and CDR2 SQIVND (reference sequence). V lost 3 bases and J lost 0, with 9 bases in between. The CDR3 nucleotides read TGTGCCAGTAGTATGGGGGGGAGCTCTGGAAACACCATATATTTT. Translating gives CASSMGGSSGNTIYF.

The chain links TRBV19 to TRBJ1-2, with 9 bases that match TRBD1. The CDR3 is 14 amino acids. Germline V gene lookup returns CDR1 LNHDA and CDR2 SQIVND (reference sequence). Trimming took 7 bases from V and 4 from J; bases not matched to a gene: 7. The CDR3 region is CASTPGQGRYGYTF. The CDR3 nucleotides are TGTGCCAGTACTCCGGGACAGGGTCGCTATGGCTACACCTTC. Looking up the rest from reference TRBV19 and TRBJ1-2 gives the full variable domain: DGGITQSPKYLFRKEGQNVTLSCEQNLNHDAMYWYRQDPGQGLRLIYYSQIVNDFQKGDIAEGYSVSREKKESFPLTVTSAQKNPTAFYLCASTPGQGRYGYTFGSGTRLTVV.

DNA for the CDR3: TGTGCCAGCAGCCAAGCCTTTTTCCGGGAGGTCAAAAACATTCAGTACTTC. Its protein product is CASSQAFFREVKNIQYF. The rearrangement uses TRBV4-2 and TRBJ2-4; 7 bases map to TRBD2. Germline V gene data show CDR1 as LGHNA and CDR2 as YNFKEQ. Trimming took 1 base from V and 3 from J; bases not matched to a gene: 9. There are 17 residues in the CDR3.

The rearrangement uses TRBV9 and TRBJ1-2, with 10 bases lining up with TRBD1. Trimming took 2 bases from V and 6 from J; bases not matched to a gene: 7. The CDR3 totals 15 residues. From germline, CDR1 is SGDLS and CDR2 YYNGEE. The CDR3 protein is CASSVRDRGENGYTF. The CDR3, as DNA: TGTGCCAGCAGCGTCCGGGACAGGGGTGAAAATGGCTACACCTTC.

This clone was observed a handful of times. The chain uses TRBV30 and TRBJ2-2, with 7 bases fitting TRBD2. Germline V gives CDR1 GTSNPN, CDR2 SVGIG (reference sequence). V dropped 0 bases and J dropped 4; count of bases not matched to a gene: 11. The CDR3 spans 17 residues. The CDR3 DNA reads TGTGCCTGGAGTGTACCGTCCGGGACTACAATCACCGGGGAGCTGTTTTTT. Residues: CAWSVPSGTTITGELFF.

The CDR3: CASRPRGEGLREKDPETQYF. Here the CDR3 DNA reads TGTGCAAGTCGCCCTCGGGGGGAGGGGTTGCGGGAGAAGGACCCAGAGACCCAGTACTTC. V is TRBV12-2 and J is TRBJ2-5; whether TRBD2, the table's D call, matches the DNA was not checked. TRBV12-2 is a documented pseudogene. CDR3 length: 20 residues.